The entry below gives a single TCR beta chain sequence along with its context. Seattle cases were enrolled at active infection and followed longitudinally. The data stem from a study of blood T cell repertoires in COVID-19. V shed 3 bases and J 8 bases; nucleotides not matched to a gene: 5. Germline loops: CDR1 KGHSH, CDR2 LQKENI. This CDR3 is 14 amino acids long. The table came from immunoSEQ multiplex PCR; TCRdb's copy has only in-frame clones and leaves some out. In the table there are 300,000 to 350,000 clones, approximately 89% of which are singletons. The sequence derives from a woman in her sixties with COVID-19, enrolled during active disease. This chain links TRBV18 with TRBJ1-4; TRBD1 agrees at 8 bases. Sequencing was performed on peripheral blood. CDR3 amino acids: CASSPRGLREKLFF. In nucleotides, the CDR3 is TGTGCCAGCTCACCCAGGGGGCTGAGGGAAAAACTGTTTTTT. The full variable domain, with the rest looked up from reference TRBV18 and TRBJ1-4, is NAGVMQNPRHLVRRRGQEARLRCSPMKGHSHVYWYRQLPEEGLKFMVYLQKENIIDESGMPKERFSAEFPKEGPSILRIQQVVRGDSAAYFCASSPRGLREKLFFGSGTQLSVL.